The 14 T cell receptor beta chains below were found in one sample sequenced in a study of blood T cell repertoires in COVID-19. Produced via immunoSEQ multiplex PCR; TCRdb's table is partial and in-frame only. The sample lists tens of thousands of clones, approximately 88% seen once, with about 27% in the top ten. Sequencing used peripheral blood. The source of these receptors is a man aged 45-60 years with acute or convalescent COVID-19.

V gene TRBV14 combines with J gene TRBJ2-5; TRBD1 agrees at 11 bases. CDR3 length equals 17 residues. Germline CDR1 and CDR2: SGHDN and FVKESK. The V segment lost 2 bases and the J segment 5 bases; nucleotides outside the gene matches: 10. CDR3 coding DNA: TGTGCCAGCAGCCAAAGATCGGGGACAGGGGGTACCGAGACCCAGTACTTC. Translated: CASSQRSGTGGTETQYF. Together with reference TRBV14 and TRBJ2-5, the CDR3 gives the full variable domain: EAGVTQFPSHSVIEKGQTVTLRCDPISGHDNLYWYRRVMGKEIKFLLHFVKESKQDESGMPNNRFLAERTGGTYSTLKVQPAELEDSGVYFCASSQRSGTGGTETQYFGPGTRLLVL.

A few counts support this clone. The chain combines TRBV11-2 with TRBJ1-2; D perhaps matches TRBD1 (5 bases). V lost 1 base to trimming and J lost 8 bases, with 11 bases between them. From germline, CDR1 is SGHAT and CDR2 FQNNGV. This CDR3 spans 13 amino acids. The CDR3 DNA is TGTGCCAGCAGCTTAGTCCAGGGAGGCGGCTACACCTTC. Its translation is CASSLVQGGGYTF.

The V gene is TRBV27, the J gene TRBJ1-2; 8 bases align to TRBD1. The CDR3 is 14 amino acids. CDR1 MNHEY and CDR2 SMNVEV come from the germline V gene (reference sequence). The J segment lost 3 bases and the V segment lost 3 bases, leaving 3 bases of the junction unmatched. The chain's CDR3 is CASSFAGGDYGYTF. The CDR3 DNA follows: TGTGCCAGCAGTTTCGCAGGGGGCGACTATGGCTACACCTTC.

The J gene is TRBJ2-5, the V gene TRBV24-1, with TRBD2 matching over 7 bases. The CDR3 runs to 15 residues. Germline V gene data show CDR1 as KGHDR and CDR2 as SFDVKD. V lost 5 bases and J lost 1; bases outside the gene matches: 6. The CDR3 DNA is TGTGCCACCAGTGTTAAACCGGGGGGCCAAGAGACCCAGTACTTC. This translates into CATSVKPGGQETQYF.

The CDR3 DNA follows: TGTGCCACCAGTGGTTGGGGGGGACAGGGGGTCTATGGCTACACCTTC. This gives the protein CATSGWGGQGVYGYTF. The gene calls are TRBV24-1 and TRBJ1-2, with TRBD1 identical over 11 bases. V was pared by 5 bases and J by 4 bases, with 8 bases of the junction left unmatched. This CDR3 comprises 16 residues. Per germline, CDR1 KGHDR and CDR2 SFDVKD.

This chain connects TRBV28 to TRBJ1-5, with a weak D call TRBD1 (5 bases). Germline lookup yields CDR1 MDHEN and CDR2 SYDVKM. V lost 6 bases and J lost 6, with 12 bases in between. This CDR3 comprises 13 residues. The CDR3 spells CASSNGGFQPQHF. The CDR3 DNA reads TGTGCCAGCAGCAACGGGGGTTTTCAGCCCCAGCATTTT.

The chain joins TRBV3-1 (or the pseudogene TRBV3-2) to TRBJ2-2, with a possible D match to TRBD1 (5 bases). Trimming pared 5 bases from V and 6 bases from J, leaving 10 bases between. This CDR3 region has 13 residues. The V gene's germline CDR1 is LGHDT and CDR2 YNNKEL (reference sequence). CDR3 nucleotides: TGTGCCAGCAGCTTAAGGGGTGCCGGGGAGCTGTTTTTT. Translated: CASSLRGAGELFF.

The chain couples TRBV7-2 to TRBJ1-6; 7 bases map to TRBD1. CDR3 length equals 15 residues. The junction had 10 bases not matched to a gene; V was cut back by 4 bases and J by 10 bases. Per the germline V gene, CDR1 is SGHTA and CDR2 is FQGNSA. CDR3 nucleotides: TGTGCCAGCAGCTCGGGGGCACAGGGGCGATCACCCCTCCACTTT. As protein: CASSSGAQGRSPLHF.

This rearrangement joins TRBV27 to TRBJ1-2, with D tentatively TRBD1 (5 bases). The CDR3 is 14 residues long. Germline CDR1 reads MNHEY; CDR2 reads SMNVEV (reference sequence). Trimming stripped 8 bases from V and 2 bases from J, with 15 bases between. The CDR3 DNA follows: TGTGCCAGCTCCCCCGAGGGACTGAACTATGGCTACACCTTC. Protein product: CASSPEGLNYGYTF.

The chain is built from TRBV7-9 and TRBJ1-6; D is ambiguous. V lost 2 bases, J lost 10 bases, and 9 bases lay in between. CDR1 is SEHNR, CDR2 FQNEAQ, per germline (reference sequence). CDR3 length equals 13 residues. The CDR3 protein is CASSLWGESPLHF. The CDR3 DNA reads as TGTGCCAGCAGCTTATGGGGAGAATCACCCCTCCACTTT.

This chain joins TRBV5-5 and TRBJ1-1; 11 bases are shared with TRBD1. The CDR3 has 16 residues. After removal of 4 bases from V and 0 bases from J, the junction contained 5 bases not matched to a gene. Germline CDR1 SGHKS, CDR2 YYEKEE (reference sequence). CDR3 nucleotide sequence: TGTGCCAGCAGCAAAGGACAGGGGGCCCTGAACACTGAAGCTTTCTTT. Protein: CASSKGQGALNTEAFF.

V usage is TRBV7-2 and J usage is TRBJ1-5; 10 bases fit TRBD1. CDR1 is SGHTA, CDR2 FQGNSA, per germline. The CDR3 runs 15 residues. J was trimmed by 5 bases and V by 5 bases; bases with no gene match: 6. CDR3 region: CASSRTGGVDQPQHF. CDR3 DNA sequence: TGTGCCAGCAGCCGGACAGGGGGTGTCGATCAGCCCCAGCATTTT. The full variable domain, in which reference TRBV7-2 and TRBJ1-5 provide the parts outside the CDR3, is GAGVSQSPSNKVTEKGKDVELRCDPISGHTALYWYRQSLGQGLEFLIYFQGNSAPDKSGLPSDRFSAERTGGSVSTLTIQRTQQEDSAVYLCASSRTGGVDQPQHFGDGTRLSIL.

The chain joins TRBV10-1 to TRBJ2-5, with 10 bases that match TRBD1. The CDR3 covers 14 residues. V dropped 3 bases and J dropped 5; count of bases not matched to a gene: 3. CDR1 is WNHNN, CDR2 SYGVQD, per germline (reference sequence). The CDR3 nucleotides read TGCGCCAGCAGTGAAGGGACAGGGGAGGAGACCCAGTACTTC. As protein: CASSEGTGEETQYF.

This chain joins TRBV2 and TRBJ2-5; 9 nucleotides align to TRBD2. The CDR3 is made up of 15 amino acids. V dropped 6 bases and J dropped 1; count of bases not matched to a gene: 6. The germline V gene has CDR1 SNHLY and CDR2 FYNNEI. CDR3 bases: TGTGCCAGCAGGAAGGCTAGCGGGGCCCAAGAGACCCAGTACTTC. Residues: CASRKASGAQETQYF.